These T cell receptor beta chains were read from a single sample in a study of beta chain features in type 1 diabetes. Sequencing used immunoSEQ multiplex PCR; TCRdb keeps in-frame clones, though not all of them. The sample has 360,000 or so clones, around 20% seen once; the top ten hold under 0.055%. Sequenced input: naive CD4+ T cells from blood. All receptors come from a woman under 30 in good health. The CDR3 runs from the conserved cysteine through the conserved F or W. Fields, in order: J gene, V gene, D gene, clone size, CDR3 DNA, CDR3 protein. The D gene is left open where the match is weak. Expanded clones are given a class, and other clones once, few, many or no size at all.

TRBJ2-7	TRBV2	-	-	TGTGCCAGCGGTAGTCACGGTACCCTCTACGAGCAGTACTTC	CASGSHGTLYEQYF
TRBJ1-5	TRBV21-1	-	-	TGTGCCAGCTGGGGAGGGGAGGATCAGCCCCAGCATTTT	CASWGGEDQPQHF
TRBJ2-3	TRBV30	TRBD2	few	TGTGCCTGGAGTCCCGGGACTAGCGGGGGGGCCACAGATACGCAGTATTTT	CAWSPGTSGGATDTQYF
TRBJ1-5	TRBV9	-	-	TGTGCCAGCAGCGTAGCGGGGGAGGGGCCCCAGCATTTT	CASSVAGEGPQHF
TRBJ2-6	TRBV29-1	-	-	TGCAGCGTGGCGGCTACTAGTGGGGCCAACGTCCTGACTTTC	CSVAATSGANVLTF
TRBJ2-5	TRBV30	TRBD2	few	TGTGCAGCCGCGCGGGAGCCCGTCGGGGAGACCCAGTACTTC	CAAAREPVGETQYF
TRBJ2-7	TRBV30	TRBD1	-	TGTGCCGCTTCAGGCGTGACAGGGAAACATCCTACGACGCAGTACTTC	CAASGVTGKHPTTQYF
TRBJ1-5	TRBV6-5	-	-	TGTGCCAGCACGGTAGTGAGCAATCAGCCCCAGCATTTT	CASTVVSNQPQHF
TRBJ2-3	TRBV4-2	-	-	TGTGCCAGCAGCCCAGGCGGGGTCCTCACAGATACGCAGTATTTT	CASSPGGVLTDTQYF
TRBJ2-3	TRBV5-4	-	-	TGTGCCAGCAGCCGGGACATTGGGCCAGATACGCAGTATTTT	CASSRDIGPDTQYF
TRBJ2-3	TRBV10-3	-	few	TGTGCCATCAGGTCACTAGATACGCAGTATTTT	CAIRSLDTQYF
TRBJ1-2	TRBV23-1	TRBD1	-	TGCGCCAGCAGTCTGCACGACAGGGAGTATGGCTACACCTTC	CASSLHDREYGYTF
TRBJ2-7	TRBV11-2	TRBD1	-	TGTGCCAGCAGCTTAGTAATGCCGGGACAGGGACACTACGAGCAGTACTTC	CASSLVMPGQGHYEQYF
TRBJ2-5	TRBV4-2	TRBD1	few	TGTGCCAGCAGCCAGAAGGACGACAGGGAAGAGACCCAGTACTTC	CASSQKDDREETQYF
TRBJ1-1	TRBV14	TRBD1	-	TGTGCCAGCAGCCTGGGACAGGGCTTAGGGAACACTGAAGCTTTCTTT	CASSLGQGLGNTEAFF
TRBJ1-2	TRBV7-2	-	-	TGTGCCAGCAGCCCATACCGAGATGGCTACACCTTC	CASSPYRDGYTF
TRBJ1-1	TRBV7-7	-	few	TGTGCTAGCAGCTTAGGACAGAACACTGAAGCTTTCTTT	CASSLGQNTEAFF
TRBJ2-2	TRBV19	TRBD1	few	TGTGCCAGTAGTACGACAGGGTGGGAATCCGGGGAGCTGTTTTTT	CASSTTGWESGELFF
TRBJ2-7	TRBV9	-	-	TGTGCCAGCAGCGCCCGCCCAGGTTCCTACGAGCAGTACTTC	CASSARPGSYEQYF
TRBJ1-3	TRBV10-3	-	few	TGTGCCATCAGTGATCTAACCGAAGCGGACACCATATATTTT	CAISDLTEADTIYF
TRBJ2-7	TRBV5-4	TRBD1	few	TGTGCCAGCAGCGGACAGGGTAGATCCTACGAGCAGTACTTC	CASSGQGRSYEQYF
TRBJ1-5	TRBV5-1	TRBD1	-	TGCGCCAGCAGCTTGGATGGACAGGGGGCTGGCAATCAGCCCCAGCATTTT	CASSLDGQGAGNQPQHF
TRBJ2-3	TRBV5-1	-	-	TGCGCCAGCAGCTCTCTTGGGGCCGCAGATACGCAGTATTTT	CASSSLGAADTQYF
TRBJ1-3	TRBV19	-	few	TGTGCCAGTAGTATCGACTCCGAGATCTCTGGAAACACCATATATTTT	CASSIDSEISGNTIYF
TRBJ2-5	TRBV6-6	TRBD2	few	TGTGCCAGCGGACTAGCGGGGGGGCAAGAGACCCAGTACTTC	CASGLAGGQETQYF
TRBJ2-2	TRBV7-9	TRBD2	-	TGTGCCAGCAGCGAAACTAGCGGGAGCGGGGAGAACACCGGGGAGCTGTTTTTT	CASSETSGSGENTGELFF
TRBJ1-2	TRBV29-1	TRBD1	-	TGCAGCGTTGGGAGGCCGACAGGGCGGACGGATGGCTACACCTTC	CSVGRPTGRTDGYTF
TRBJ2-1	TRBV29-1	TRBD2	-	TGCAGCGTTCTAGCGGGGGGGATTGAGAATGAGCAGTTCTTC	CSVLAGGIENEQFF
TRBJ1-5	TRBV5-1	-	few	TGCGCCAGCAGCTTGGGATTTGCAGGCAATCAGCCCCAGCATTTT	CASSLGFAGNQPQHF
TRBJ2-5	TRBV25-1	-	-	TGTGCCAGCAGTGAATTTAGAGGAGTGGAGACCCAGTACTTC	CASSEFRGVETQYF
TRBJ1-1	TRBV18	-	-	TGTGCCAGCTCACCACCGAGGGATGGGAACACTGAAGCTTTCTTT	CASSPPRDGNTEAFF
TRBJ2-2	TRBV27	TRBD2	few	TGTGCCAGCAGTTTAACACTAGCGGGAGCGAACACCGGGGAGCTGTTTTTT	CASSLTLAGANTGELFF
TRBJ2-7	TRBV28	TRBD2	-	TGTGCCAGCAGTTTGGGCGGGAGGGCCGACTACGAGCAGTACTTC	CASSLGGRADYEQYF
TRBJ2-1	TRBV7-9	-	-	TGTGCCAGCAGCTTACCCGCGAGAGGCTCCTACAATGAGCAGTTCTTC	CASSLPARGSYNEQFF
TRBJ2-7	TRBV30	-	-	TGTGCCTGGATGGCCTCTCCCTCTACTAAAGAGCAGTACTTC	CAWMASPSTKEQYF
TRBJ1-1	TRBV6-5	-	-	TGTGCCAGCACCTCACAGAGGGGGACCAACACTGAAGCTTTCTTT	CASTSQRGTNTEAFF
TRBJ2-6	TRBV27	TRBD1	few	TGTGCCAGCAGGGGCTGGACAGGGATGTCTGGGGCCAACGTCCTGACTTTC	CASRGWTGMSGANVLTF
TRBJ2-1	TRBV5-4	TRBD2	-	TGTGCCAGCAGCTTGAGTCTAGCGGGAGAGGTATACAATGAGCAGTTCTTC	CASSLSLAGEVYNEQFF
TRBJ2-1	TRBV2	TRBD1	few	TGTGCCAGCAGGGAAGACAGGGGTTCATACAATGAGCAGTTCTTC	CASREDRGSYNEQFF
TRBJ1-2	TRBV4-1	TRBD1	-	TGCGCCAGCAGCCGAGGACAGGGGGCGAACTATGGCTACACCTTC	CASSRGQGANYGYTF
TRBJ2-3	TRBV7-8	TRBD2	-	TGTGCCAGCAGCCAATCTAGCGGGAGAAGCACAGATACGCAGTATTTT	CASSQSSGRSTDTQYF
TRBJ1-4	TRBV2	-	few	TGTGCCAGCAGAAGACAGGAGGAAAAACTGTTTTTT	CASRRQEEKLFF
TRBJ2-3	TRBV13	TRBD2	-	TGTGCCAGCAGTCGTGGACTAGCGGGAGTTGCAGATACGCAGTATTTT	CASSRGLAGVADTQYF
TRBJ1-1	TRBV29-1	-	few	TGCAGCGTTCGGGGGGGGATTGAAGCTTTCTTT	CSVRGGIEAFF
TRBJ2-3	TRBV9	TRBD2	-	TGTGCCAGCAGCGTAGGAGCGGGGGGTTTGGCAGATACGCAGTATTTT	CASSVGAGGLADTQYF
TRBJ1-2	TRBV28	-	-	TGTGCCAGCAGTTTAACCCAGGAGGACTACTATGGCTACACCTTC	CASSLTQEDYYGYTF
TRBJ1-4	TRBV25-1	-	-	TGTGCCAGCAGAAATTACCGGGAAAATGAAAAACTGTTTTTT	CASRNYRENEKLFF
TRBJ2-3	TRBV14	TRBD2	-	TGTGCCAGCAGCCGACTAGCGGGGTCCCACACAGATACGCAGTATTTT	CASSRLAGSHTDTQYF
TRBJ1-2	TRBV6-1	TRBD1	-	TGTGCCAGCAGTCTCCGGGACAGAGGGGGCTATGGCTACACCTTC	CASSLRDRGGYGYTF
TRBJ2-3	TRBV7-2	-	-	TGTGCCAGCAGCTCCGCCTACACAGATACGCAGTATTTT	CASSSAYTDTQYF
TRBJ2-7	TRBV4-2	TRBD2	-	TGTGCCAGCAGCCTATCCGGGACTAGCGGGTCTCACGAGCAGTACTTC	CASSLSGTSGSHEQYF
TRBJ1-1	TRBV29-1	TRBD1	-	TGCAGCGTTGAAGACCACAGGGGACGGACTGAAGCTTTCTTT	CSVEDHRGRTEAFF
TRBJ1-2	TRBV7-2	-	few	TGTGCCAGCAGCTTATATGCAGGGGTGAACTATGGCTACACCTTC	CASSLYAGVNYGYTF
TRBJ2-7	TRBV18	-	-	TGTGCCAGCTCACCGCCACTTTCTGAGCAGTACTTC	CASSPPLSEQYF
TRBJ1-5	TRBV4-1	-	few	TGCGCCAGCAGCCAAGGGCAGGGGACCCCGCGGCCCCAGCATTTT	CASSQGQGTPRPQHF
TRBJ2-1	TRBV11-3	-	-	TGTGCCAGTTCCCGCGAAGGGGGATTTGAGCAGTTCTTC	CASSREGGFEQFF
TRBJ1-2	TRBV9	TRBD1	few	TGTGCCAGCAGCGTAGCAGGGGGCGCGAACGGCTACACCTTC	CASSVAGGANGYTF
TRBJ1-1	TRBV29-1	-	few	TGCAGCGTAGCCCCTAATATGAACACTGAAGCTTTCTTT	CSVAPNMNTEAFF
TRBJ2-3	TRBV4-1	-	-	TGCGCCAGCAGCCAAGATCGGAGCACAGATACGCAGTATTTT	CASSQDRSTDTQYF